The rows below give T cell receptor beta chains drawn from one sample of a study of T cells in Graves' hyperthyroidism and ophthalmopathy. TCRdb called the multiplex PCR reads again in MiXCR, with one record for every CDR3 protein. The sample records under 450,000 distinct CDR3 sequences, approximately 13% being singletons. Sequenced material: blood. These receptors all stem from a man under 40 with Graves' hyperthyroidism that later progressed to Graves' ophthalmopathy. The CDR3 runs from the conserved cysteine through the conserved F or W. Fields, in order: V gene, clone size, CDR3 protein. Clone size is stated in some rows and not others, as once, few, many or a class when expanded.

TRBV27,many,CASSSRRTGDNEQFF
TRBV19,NA,CASSSWTDGYTF
TRBV24-1,many,CATSEPGQGTYNEQFF
TRBV2,NA,CASGGGGRFNEQFF
TRBV19,NA,CASSIASSYEQYF
TRBV12-3/TRBV12-4,many,CASRTPGQPQHF
TRBV28,many,CASSPPTGLNQPQHF
TRBV11-2,many,CASSLGVSTNTEAFF
TRBV2,few,CASLQGADGGYTF
TRBV11-2,many,CASSFFSEQYF
TRBV11-1,many,CASSPTYRGEQFF
TRBV5-5,NA,CASSALFGNEKLFF
TRBV10-2,NA,CASGGEGRRGNTIYF
TRBV3-1,few,CASSQEGARGYTF
TRBV18,many,CASSPNRGREEKLFF
TRBV5-1,many,CASSLFRQTGELFF
TRBV5-8,few,CASNTHSGLAEETQYF